Presented here are 20 T cell receptor beta chains from one specimen sequenced in a study of CD8 T cells in ankylosing spondylitis. General study points: Characteristic, it appeared, of ankylosing spondylitis blood was a TCR beta motif of eight or nine highly homologous variants.

The antigens of these receptors remain unknown. Each CDR3 protein is one row after TCRdb ran MiXCR on the 5' RACE reads. The data hold over 400,000 distinct CDR3 sequences, with approximately 26% observed a single time. The specimen sequenced was blood, either unsorted or a sorted T cell fraction (not recorded which). All receptors derive from a male donor with ankylosing spondylitis.

The chain has TRBV7-8 and TRBJ2-5; perhaps TRBD2 as D (5 bases). Trimming removed 1 base at V and 5 bases at J, with 14 bases between. CDR3 length equals 15 residues. Germline CDR1 reads SGHVS; CDR2 reads FQNEAQ. The CDR3 loop is CASSLGGGLRETQYF. Written as DNA, the CDR3 is TGTGCCAGCAGCTTAGGAGGAGGACTCAGGGAGACCCAGTACTTC.

The chain couples TRBV18 to TRBJ2-7, with TRBD1 as a possible D gene (6 bases). The CDR3 extends over 14 amino acids. V was pared by 8 bases and J by 0 bases, with 14 bases between. CDR1 is KGHSH and CDR2 is LQKENI in the germline V gene. The DNA of the CDR3 is TGTGCCAGCACCGATGGACAGATCTCCTACGAGCAGTACTTC. Amino acids: CASTDGQISYEQYF.

This chain joins TRBV20-1 and TRBJ1-1, with D tentatively TRBD1 (5 bases). Germline CDR1 and CDR2: DFQATT and SNEGSKA (reference sequence). This CDR3 comprises 15 residues. V was cut by 2 bases and J by 8 bases, with 21 bases left in between. CDR3 residues: CSARPRQGGGREAFF. The CDR3 nucleotides read TGCAGTGCTAGACCGAGGCAGGGTGGAGGCAGGGAAGCTTTCTTT.

This clonotype has just a few counts. The chain combines TRBV30 with TRBJ1-1, with D tentatively TRBD1 (6 bases). The CDR3 length is 16 residues. Trimming pared 3 bases from V and 1 base from J, leaving 18 bases between. Germline V gene sequence: CDR1 GTSNPN, CDR2 SVGIG (reference sequence). CDR3 bases: TGTGCCTGGAGACTGGTAGCAGGGGCCAGGAACACTGAAGCTTTCTTT. Translation gives CAWRLVAGARNTEAFF.

The V call is TRBV2, the J call TRBJ1-5; weak D call: TRBD1 (5 bases). Germline V gene data show CDR1 as SNHLY and CDR2 as FYNNEI. The CDR3 totals 13 residues. V lost 6 bases and J lost 5, with 11 bases in between. As DNA, the CDR3 is TGTGCCAGCAGAGGGATAGGGGATCAGCCCCAGCATTTT. Protein: CASRGIGDQPQHF. The variable domain in full, completed from reference TRBV2 and TRBJ1-5, reads EPEVTQTPSHQVTQMGQEVILRCVPISNHLYFYWYRQILGQKVEFLVSFYNNEISEKSEIFDDQFSVERPDGSNFTLKIRSTKLEDSAMYFCASRGIGDQPQHFGDGTRLSIL.

The chain couples TRBV21-1 to TRBJ1-2; the D call TRBD1 from the table was never checked on the DNA. TRBV21-1 has pseudogene status. This CDR3 has 18 amino acids. The CDR3 region is CASSKEDRGYDKAGGYTF. In nucleotides, the CDR3 is TGTGCCAGCAGCAAAGAGGACAGGGGGTACGATAAAGCTGGGGGCTACACCTTC.

This chain links TRBV28 with TRBJ2-3; TRBD2 agrees at 7 bases. Germline V lookup: CDR1 MDHEN, CDR2 SYDVKM. This CDR3 has 15 amino acids. V shed 2 bases, J shed 9 bases, and the junction held 11 bases outside the gene matches. DNA for the CDR3: TGTGCCAGCAGTTTAACCTCCCTAGCGGTTGGGACGCAGTATTTT. Protein product: CASSLTSLAVGTQYF.

This chain links TRBV20-1 with TRBJ2-1; 7 bases are shared with TRBD2. V lost 0 bases, J lost 6 bases, and 8 bases stayed unmatched. Germline V gene data show CDR1 as DFQATT and CDR2 as SNEGSKA (reference sequence). This CDR3 is 15 amino acids long. CDR3 DNA sequence: TGCAGTGCTAGAGATCATAGCGGGTGGCCCAATGAGCAGTTCTTC. This codes for CSARDHSGWPNEQFF.

This clonotype has just a few counts. The genes are TRBV29-1 and TRBJ2-1; D is perhaps TRBD2 (6 bases). This CDR3 has 14 amino acids. V lost 4 bases to trimming and J lost 6 bases, with 16 bases between them. Looked up from germline, CDR1 is SQVTM and CDR2 is ANQGSEA. The CDR3 nucleotides are TGCAGCGTTGGGAGGGCCGTTGGCCTCAATGAGCAGTTCTTC. This sequence encodes CSVGRAVGLNEQFF.

This clonotype has a single count. The chain has TRBV2 and TRBJ1-5; the D gene is possibly TRBD1 (5 bases). Trimming removed 6 bases at V and 8 bases at J, with 20 bases between. Looked up from germline, CDR1 is SNHLY and CDR2 is FYNNEI. The length of the CDR3 is 15 residues. The CDR3 DNA reads as TGTGCCAGCAGACCCCCGGGACGTGGTATTGAGCCCCAGCATTTT. Protein: CASRPPGRGIEPQHF.

The chain combines TRBV5-1 with TRBJ2-1; possibly TRBD2 for D (6 bases). The CDR3 loop spans 17 amino acids. Trimming took 3 bases from V and 1 from J, leaving 17 bases between them. Germline loops: CDR1 SGHRS, CDR2 YFSETQ. Here the CDR3 DNA reads TGCGCCAGCAGCTACTACCCCGGGAGTTTGTCCTACAATGAGCAGTTCTTC. It is translated as CASSYYPGSLSYNEQFF.

The rearrangement joins TRBV5-1 to TRBJ1-1; D might be TRBD1 (5 bases). The CDR3 extends over 15 amino acids. Trimming left V 1 base short and J 3 bases short, with 13 bases between. Looked up from germline, CDR1 is SGHRS and CDR2 is YFSETQ. CDR3 in amino acids: CASSLQGYGYTEAFF. The CDR3, as DNA: TGCGCCAGCAGCTTGCAGGGTTATGGCTACACTGAAGCTTTCTTT.

This clonotype was seen a few times. The chain couples TRBV5-1 to TRBJ1-2, with 7 bases lining up with TRBD1. The CDR3 extends over 14 amino acids. Unmatched junction bases numbered 7, after V lost 0 bases and J lost 8 bases. Germline lookup yields CDR1 SGHRS and CDR2 YFSETQ. The CDR3: CASSLGQGQTGYTF. The CDR3, as DNA: TGCGCCAGCAGCTTGGGACAGGGACAGACGGGCTACACCTTC.

For the CDR3, the DNA is TGCAGCGTATGGGGAGGTGGAAACACCATATATTTT. Protein sequence: CSVWGGGNTIYF. This chain links TRBV29-1 with TRBJ1-3; D is uncertain. Trimming removed 6 bases at V and 3 bases at J, with 9 bases between. Germline V gives CDR1 SQVTM, CDR2 ANQGSEA. The CDR3 length is 12 residues.

The gene calls are TRBV24-1 and TRBJ2-5; TRBD1 matches 10 bases. Germline V gene data show CDR1 as KGHDR and CDR2 as SFDVKD. With 7 bases clipped from V and 4 bases from J, the junction kept 8 bases outside the gene matches. The CDR3 loop spans 15 amino acids. The CDR3 is CATSLGGDRGETQYF. DNA for the CDR3: TGTGCCACCAGCCTTGGGGGGGACAGGGGAGAGACCCAGTACTTC.

This clonotype was counted only a few times. The chain uses TRBV5-1 and TRBJ1-1, with D possibly matching TRBD1 (5 bases). Per the germline V gene, CDR1 is SGHRS and CDR2 is YFSETQ. Trimming stripped 6 bases from V and 0 bases from J, with 9 bases between. This CDR3 has 13 residues. The CDR3 sequence: CASNRGMNTEAFF. For the CDR3, the DNA is TGCGCCAGCAACCGGGGGATGAACACTGAAGCTTTCTTT.

This clonotype was detected only a few times. The V call is TRBV20-1, the J call TRBJ1-6; D call uncertain. Per germline, CDR1 DFQATT and CDR2 SNEGSKA (reference sequence). The CDR3 totals 13 residues. Trimming removed 2 bases from V and 5 bases from J, with 7 bases in between. CDR3: CSARIDHNSPLHF. In nucleotides, the CDR3 is TGCAGTGCTAGAATTGATCATAATTCACCCCTCCACTTT.

J is TRBJ2-1 and V is TRBV9; 9 bases line up with TRBD2. Losses at the gene ends were 0 bases for V and 5 bases for J; bases not matched to a gene: 6. The germline V gene has CDR1 SGDLS and CDR2 YYNGEE. There are 16 residues in the CDR3. This CDR3 is CASSVGISGSNNEQFF. CDR3 DNA sequence: TGTGCCAGCAGCGTAGGAATTAGCGGGAGCAACAATGAGCAGTTCTTC.

The chain joins TRBV4-2 to TRBJ2-1, with D tentatively TRBD2 (6 bases). CDR1 LGHNA and CDR2 YNFKEQ come from the germline V gene. V lost 0 bases and J 2 bases, leaving 11 bases between the germline ends. This CDR3 region has 16 residues. This CDR3 reads CASSQDAEGPYNEQFF. In DNA, the CDR3 is TGTGCCAGCAGCCAAGATGCGGAGGGCCCCTACAATGAGCAGTTCTTC.

This clonotype was seen more than once but under ten times. This sequence joins TRBV10-3 and TRBJ2-3, with TRBD2 matching over 7 bases. This CDR3 contains 14 residues. V was pared by 11 bases and J by 6 bases, with 14 bases of the junction left unmatched. Germline CDR1 is ENHRY and CDR2 is SYGVKD. CDR3 DNA: TGTGCCGCATCCGCGGGCGGGAGTCCCGATACGCAGTATTTT. Encoded protein: CAASAGGSPDTQYF.